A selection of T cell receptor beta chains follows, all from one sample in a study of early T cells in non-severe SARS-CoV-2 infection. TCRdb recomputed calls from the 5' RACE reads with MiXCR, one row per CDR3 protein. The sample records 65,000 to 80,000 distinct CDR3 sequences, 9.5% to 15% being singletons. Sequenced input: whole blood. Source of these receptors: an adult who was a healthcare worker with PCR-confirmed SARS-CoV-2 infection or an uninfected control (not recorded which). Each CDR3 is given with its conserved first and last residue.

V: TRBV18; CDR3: CASSSRQGDTTYEQYF
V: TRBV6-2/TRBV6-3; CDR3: CASSYSIPSGRIDTQYF
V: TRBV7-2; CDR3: CASSLQGLGGYTF
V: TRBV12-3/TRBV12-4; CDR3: CASSLPPETEAFF
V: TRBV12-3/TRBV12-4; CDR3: CASIRSSGYEQFF
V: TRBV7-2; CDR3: CASSYGDRARNTIYF
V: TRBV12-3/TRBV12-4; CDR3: CASSFRSYEQYF
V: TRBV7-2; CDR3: CASSPWQGTSGYTF
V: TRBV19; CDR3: CASSIETYSNQPQHF
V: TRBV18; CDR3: CASSRLAGGELFF
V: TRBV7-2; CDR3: CASSLETGHPYEQYF
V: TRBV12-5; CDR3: CASGLETPIYDETQYF
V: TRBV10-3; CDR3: CAISGAGGQGYEQFF
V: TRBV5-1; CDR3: CASSLGVSDNQPQHF
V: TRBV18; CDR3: CASSPLAGSNQPQHF
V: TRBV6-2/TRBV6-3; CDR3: CASSYDPAGGPGELFF